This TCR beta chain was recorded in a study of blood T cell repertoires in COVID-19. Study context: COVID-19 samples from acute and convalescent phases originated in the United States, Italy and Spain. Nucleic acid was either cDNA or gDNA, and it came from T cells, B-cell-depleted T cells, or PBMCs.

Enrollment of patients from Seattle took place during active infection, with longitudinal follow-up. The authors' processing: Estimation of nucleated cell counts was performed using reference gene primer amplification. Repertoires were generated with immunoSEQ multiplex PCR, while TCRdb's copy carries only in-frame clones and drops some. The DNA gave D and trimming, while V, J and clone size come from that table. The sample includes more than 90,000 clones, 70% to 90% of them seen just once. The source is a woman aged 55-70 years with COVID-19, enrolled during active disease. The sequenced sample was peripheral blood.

The CDR3 reads CASSEIEAPRGKLFF. The CDR3 coding sequence is TGTGCCAGCAGTGAAATCGAGGCCCCGCGCGGAAAACTGTTTTTT. V gene TRBV2 combines with J gene TRBJ1-4, with no clear D. The CDR3 loop spans 15 amino acids. Looked up from germline, CDR1 is SNHLY and CDR2 is FYNNEI. V shed 2 bases and J shed 10 bases, with 17 bases lying between them.